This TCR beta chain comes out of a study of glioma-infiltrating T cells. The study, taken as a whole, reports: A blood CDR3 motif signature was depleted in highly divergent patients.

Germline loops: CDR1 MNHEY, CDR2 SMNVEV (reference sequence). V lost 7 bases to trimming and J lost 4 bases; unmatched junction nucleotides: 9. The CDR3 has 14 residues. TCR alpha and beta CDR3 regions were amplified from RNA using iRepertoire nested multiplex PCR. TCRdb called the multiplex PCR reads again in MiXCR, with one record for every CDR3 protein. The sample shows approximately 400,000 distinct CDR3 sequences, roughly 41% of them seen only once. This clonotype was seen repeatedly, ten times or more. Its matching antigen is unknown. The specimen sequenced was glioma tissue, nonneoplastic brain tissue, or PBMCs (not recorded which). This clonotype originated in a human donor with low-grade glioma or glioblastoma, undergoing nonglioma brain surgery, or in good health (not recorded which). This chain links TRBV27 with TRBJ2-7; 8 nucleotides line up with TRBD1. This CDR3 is CASMFGQGGYEQYF. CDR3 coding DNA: TGTGCCAGCATGTTTGGACAGGGTGGGTACGAGCAGTACTTC.